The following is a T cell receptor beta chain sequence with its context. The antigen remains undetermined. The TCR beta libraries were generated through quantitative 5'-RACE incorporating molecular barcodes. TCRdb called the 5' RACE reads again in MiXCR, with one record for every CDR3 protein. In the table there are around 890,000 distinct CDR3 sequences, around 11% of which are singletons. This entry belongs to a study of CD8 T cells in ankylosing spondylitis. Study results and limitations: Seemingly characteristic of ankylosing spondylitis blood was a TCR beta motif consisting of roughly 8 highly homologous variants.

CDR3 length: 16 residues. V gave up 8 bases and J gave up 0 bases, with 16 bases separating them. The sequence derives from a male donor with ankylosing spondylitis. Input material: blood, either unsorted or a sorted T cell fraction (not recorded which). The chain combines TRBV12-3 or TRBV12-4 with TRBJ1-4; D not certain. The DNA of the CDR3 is TGTGCCAGCTGCCAATACGGGGTCTCAACTAATGAAAAACTGTTTTTT. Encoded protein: CASCQYGVSTNEKLFF.